This T cell receptor beta chain was identified during a study of blood T cell repertoires in COVID-19. About the study: Specimens from acute and convalescent COVID-19 originated in the United States, Italy and Spain.

CDR1 and CDR2 from the germline V gene are LGHDT and YNNKEL (reference sequence). The CDR3 runs 14 residues. V dropped 5 bases and J dropped 4 bases, with 15 bases sitting between them. The cohort comprised adults aged about 18 to 100 years residing in 20 to 30 US areas. Cohorts were assigned according to the clinical history that participants reported. Cohort 3 donors were reported recovered after two negative PCRs, clearance, or symptom resolution. Profiling relied on immunoSEQ multiplex PCR, and the TCRdb table lists in-frame clones only, not all of them. The data hold a few hundred thousand clones, with 80% to 90% observed a single time.

Sequencing was carried out using PBMCs or T cells enriched from blood (not recorded which). This TCR was sampled from a woman between 25 and 40 years old who had recovered from COVID-19. The rearrangement uses TRBV3-1 (or the pseudogene TRBV3-2) and TRBJ2-7; no clear D. Here the CDR3 DNA reads TGTGCCAGCAGCTCGGCGGCTTCACGGTACGAGCAGTACTTC. Translated: CASSSAASRYEQYF.